A single sample is the source of the 13 T cell receptor beta chains below, sequenced in a study of blood T cell repertoires in COVID-19. Repertoires were generated with immunoSEQ multiplex PCR, while TCRdb's copy carries only in-frame clones and drops some. This table holds about 390,000 clones, 87% found once. What was sequenced was peripheral blood. The receptors stem from an older woman with COVID-19, enrolled during active disease.

The V and J genes are TRBV14 and TRBJ1-5, with 8 bases that match TRBD1. The CDR3 contains 14 residues. Germline assignment: CDR1 SGHDN and CDR2 FVKESK. The V and J ends lost 4 bases and 5 bases, in that order; junction bases with no gene match: 4. In DNA form, the CDR3 reads TGTGCCAGCAGCCGGACAGGGATTGATCAGCCCCAGCATTTT. It encodes CASSRTGIDQPQHF.

A remark on this clone: The sample carries other DNA sequences with the same CDR3. This chain links TRBV18 with TRBJ2-1; the match to TRBD2 covers 9 bases. This CDR3 region has 15 residues. Trimming took 2 bases from V and 5 from J; bases not matched to a gene: 4. Germline V gene lookup returns CDR1 KGHSH and CDR2 LQKENI. In nucleotides, the CDR3 is TGTGCCAGCTCACCAAGGCTAGCGGGGAACAATGAGCAGTTCTTC. Translated, it gives CASSPRLAGNNEQFF.

Concerning this clone itself: Different DNA sequences within this sample yield the same CDR3. J is TRBJ1-2 and V is TRBV5-1, with 8 bases matching TRBD1. Germline trimming cut 4 bases from V and 7 bases from J; bases unmatched to any gene: 9. Germline CDR1 is SGHRS and CDR2 is YFSETQ. The CDR3 sequence is 14 residues long. The CDR3 DNA reads as TGCGCCAGCAGCCTCTGGACAGGGACGTCTGGCTACACCTTC. Its protein is CASSLWTGTSGYTF. Based on the CDR3 plus reference TRBV5-1 and TRBJ1-2, the full variable domain is KAGVTQTPRYLIKTRGQQVTLSCSPISGHRSVSWYQQTPGQGLQFLFEYFSETQRNKGNFPGRFSGRQFSNSRSEMNVSTLELGDSALYLCASSLWTGTSGYTFGSGTRLTVV.

The chain joins TRBV5-6 to TRBJ1-3, with D maybe TRBD1 (5 bases). The CDR3 length is 16 residues. Between the trimmed V and J ends, which lost 0 bases and 0 bases, there was a span of 10 bases. CDR1 SGHDT and CDR2 YYEEEE come from the germline V gene. CDR3 loop: CASSLVGLHSGNTIYF. The CDR3 coding sequence is TGTGCCAGCAGCTTGGTGGGGCTCCACTCTGGAAACACCATATATTTT.

This chain connects TRBV5-8 to TRBJ1-2; 7 nucleotides line up with TRBD1. CDR1 is SGHTS, CDR2 YDEGEE, per germline. The CDR3 is 14 residues long. V dropped 3 bases and J dropped 0; count of bases not matched to a gene: 2. CDR3 in amino acids: CASSYRGSNYGYTF. The CDR3 DNA sequence: TGTGCCAGCAGCTACAGGGGTTCTAACTATGGCTACACCTTC. The full variable domain, rest sourced from reference TRBV5-8 and TRBJ1-2, is EAGVTQSPTHLIKTRGQQATLRCSPISGHTSVYWYQQALGLGLQFLLWYDEGEERNRGNFPPRFSGRQFPNYSSELNVNALELEDSALYLCASSYRGSNYGYTFGSGTRLTVV.

The CDR3 bases are TGCGCCAGCAGCCCCGGGGTAAAGGGGGCGCTGACTGAAGCTTTCTTT. As protein: CASSPGVKGALTEAFF. The V call is TRBV4-1, the J call TRBJ1-1, with 7 bases matching TRBD1. This CDR3 has 16 residues. Per germline, CDR1 MGHRA and CDR2 YSYEKL. The V gene end was trimmed by 4 bases and the J gene end by 5 bases; junction bases not matched to a gene: 13.

The rearrangement links TRBV30 to TRBJ1-3, with TRBD1 matching 10 bases. The CDR3 is 16 residues long. Germline-derived CDR1 and CDR2 are GTSNPN and SVGIG (reference sequence). V lost 2 bases to trimming and J lost 3 bases; unmatched junction nucleotides: 7. The CDR3 region is CAWSKGTGVIGNTIYF. CDR3 coding DNA: TGTGCCTGGAGTAAAGGGACAGGGGTTATTGGAAACACCATATATTTT.

The V gene is TRBV29-1, the J gene TRBJ1-1, with 8 nucleotides matching TRBD1. Germline trimming cut 6 bases from V and 7 bases from J; bases unmatched to any gene: 4. The CDR3 covers 11 residues. In germline, CDR1 is SQVTM, CDR2 ANQGSEA. The CDR3 DNA reads TGCAGCGTGGCAGGACAGGGTGAAGCTTTCTTT. This translates into CSVAGQGEAFF.

The gene calls are TRBV10-3 and TRBJ2-1, with 7 bases identical to TRBD1. The CDR3 consists of 18 residues. V dropped 5 bases and J dropped 6; count of bases not matched to a gene: 19. Germline assignment: CDR1 ENHRY and CDR2 SYGVKD. The CDR3 region is CAISHGTAQGGTRNEQFF. In DNA, the CDR3 is TGTGCCATCAGTCACGGGACAGCACAAGGGGGCACCCGCAATGAGCAGTTCTTC.

The chain combines TRBV2 with TRBJ2-7; D may be TRBD2 (7 bases). Germline values: CDR1 SNHLY, CDR2 FYNNEI. Trimming cost V 4 bases and J 6 bases, with 16 bases left between them. CDR3 length equals 14 residues. The CDR3 protein is CASSVYGGRGEQYF. CDR3 coding DNA: TGTGCCAGCAGTGTTTACGGGGGGCGAGGCGAGCAGTACTTC.

The gene calls are TRBV19 and TRBJ2-5; 10 bases line up with TRBD2. Germline V gene lookup returns CDR1 LNHDA and CDR2 SQIVND (reference sequence). Trimming took 9 bases from V and 7 from J; bases not matched to a gene: 11. The length of the CDR3 is 14 residues. The CDR3 protein is CASMSGGASGTQYF. CDR3 sequence (DNA): TGTGCCAGCATGAGCGGGGGGGCTTCAGGGACCCAGTACTTC.

The chain combines TRBV10-3 with TRBJ2-3; the D gene is possibly TRBD1 (6 bases). Trimming left V 11 bases short and J 0 bases short, with 15 bases between. The germline CDR1 and CDR2 sequences are ENHRY and SYGVKD. The CDR3 sequence is 14 residues long. The CDR3 sequence is CALRGTGSTDTQYF. The CDR3, as DNA: TGTGCCCTACGGGGTACAGGGAGCACAGATACGCAGTATTTT.

The chain recombines TRBV25-1 with TRBJ2-5, with D perhaps TRBD2 (6 bases). CDR1 and CDR2 from the germline V gene are MGHDK and SYGVNS. The CDR3 sequence is 13 residues long. V lost 4 bases, J lost 4 bases, and 10 bases lay in between. CDR3 in DNA: TGTGCCAGCAGTGTTGCGGGGAGAGAGACCCAGTACTTC. This translates into CASSVAGRETQYF.